The 10 T cell receptor beta chains below come from one sample, sequenced in a study of control samples from healthy donors and cancer patients. Clones were read by immunoSEQ multiplex PCR, and TCRdb kept only the in-frame ones, dropping some. The table has over 150,000 clones, 94% seen once. Sequencing input: PBMCs. These receptors were collected from a man aged 55 to 70 with colorectal cancer.

In this sample, this clone turned up once. The chain carries TRBV5-1 and TRBJ2-7; D may be TRBD1 (5 bases). Germline loops: CDR1 SGHRS, CDR2 YFSETQ. V was cut by 2 bases and J by 2 bases, with 11 bases left in between. This CDR3 comprises 14 residues. CDR3 protein: CASSLRGETYEQYF. Written as DNA, the CDR3 is TGCGCCAGCAGCTTAAGGGGTGAGACCTACGAGCAGTACTTC.

As concerns this clone: Other nucleotide sequences in the sample specify the same CDR3. The V gene is TRBV29-1, the J gene TRBJ1-1; 7 bases are a match to TRBD1. The CDR3 sequence is 13 residues long. Germline trimming cut 2 bases from V and 4 bases from J; bases unmatched to any gene: 4. CDR1 is SQVTM, CDR2 ANQGSEA, per germline. CDR3 sequence: CSVERQGGTEAFF. CDR3 sequence (DNA): TGCAGCGTTGAACGACAGGGAGGCACTGAAGCTTTCTTT. The whole variable domain, filled in from reference TRBV29-1 and TRBJ1-1, reads SAVISQKPSRDICQRGTSLTIQCQVDSQVTMMFWYRQQPGQSLTLIATANQGSEATYESGFVIDKFPISRPNLTFSTLTVSNMSPEDSSIYLCSVERQGGTEAFFGQGTRLTVV.

The V and J genes are TRBV6-6 and TRBJ1-6; 7 bases agree with TRBD1. Per germline, CDR1 MNHNY and CDR2 SVGAGI (reference sequence). The CDR3 covers 12 residues. With 8 bases clipped from V and 7 bases from J, the junction kept 2 bases outside the gene matches. The CDR3 region has the DNA TGTGCCAGCGGAGGGGGCAATTCACCCCTCCACTTT. It yields the protein CASGGGNSPLHF.

The J gene is TRBJ2-5, the V gene TRBV7-9; D assignment may be TRBD1 or TRBD2 (6 bases each). The CDR3 is made up of 14 amino acids. Germline CDR1 and CDR2: SEHNR and FQNEAQ (reference sequence). V was pared by 2 bases and J by 9 bases, with 16 bases between. The CDR3, as DNA: TGTGCCAGCAGCTTAATTGGGGGGCCGGGAGCCCAGTACTTC. Translation: CASSLIGGPGAQYF.

The rearrangement joins TRBV5-8 to TRBJ2-2; 9 positions agree with TRBD1. The trim removed 4 bases at V and 6 bases at J, leaving 7 bases unmatched. Germline-derived CDR1 and CDR2 are SGHTS and YDEGEE. The CDR3 has 15 amino acids. The chain's CDR3 is CASSLGDRVAGELFF. In DNA form, the CDR3 reads TGTGCCAGCAGCCTGGGGGACAGGGTAGCCGGGGAGCTGTTTTTT.

The rearrangement links TRBV6-5 to TRBJ1-2, with 11 nucleotides matching TRBD1. The CDR3 covers 15 residues. Per germline, CDR1 MNHEY and CDR2 SVGAGI. The junction had 10 bases not matched to a gene; V was cut back by 6 bases and J by 7 bases. The CDR3 coding sequence is TGTGCCAGCAGGAACCAGGACAGGGGGCAAGGTGGCTACACCTTC. Protein sequence: CASRNQDRGQGGYTF.

The genes are TRBV6-5 and TRBJ1-2; D is undetermined. This CDR3 comprises 15 residues. Trimming took off 9 bases at V and 2 bases at J, with 19 bases between the two ends. Germline CDR1 and CDR2: MNHEY and SVGAGI. CDR3 in DNA: TGTGCCAGTGGCGGAGGGTTCTTCTTCAACTATGGCTACACCTTC. It translates to CASGGGFFFNYGYTF.

The sample holds one count of this clone. The chain couples TRBV6-1 to TRBJ1-1; TRBD1 is a possible D gene (5 bases). Germline V gene sequence: CDR1 MNHNS, CDR2 SASEGT. The CDR3 totals 14 residues. Trimming left V 5 bases short and J 4 bases short, with 14 bases between. The CDR3 protein is CASSPRGAGTEAFF. As DNA, the CDR3 is TGTGCCAGCAGTCCCCGGGGCGCCGGCACTGAAGCTTTCTTT.

This chain links TRBV4-1 with TRBJ1-1, with TRBD1 matching over 8 bases. Germline lookup yields CDR1 MGHRA and CDR2 YSYEKL. The CDR3 covers 15 residues. Trimming took 4 bases from V and 6 from J; bases not matched to a gene: 10. Here the CDR3 reads CASSLINQGAAEAFF. CDR3 coding DNA: TGCGCCAGCAGCCTAATAAATCAGGGGGCGGCTGAAGCTTTCTTT.

The chain has TRBV18 and TRBJ2-1; 8 bases align to TRBD1. The CDR3 loop spans 15 amino acids. The V gene end was trimmed by 4 bases and the J gene end by 7 bases; junction bases not matched to a gene: 9. Germline V CDR1 and CDR2: KGHSH, LQKENI. DNA of the CDR3: TGTGCCAGCTCACGGCCGGGACAGGTTCGAAATGAGCAGTTCTTC. Translated: CASSRPGQVRNEQFF.